This T cell receptor beta chain stems from a study of post-analysis software for immune sequencing data. The wider study: The disease courses spanned relapsing-remitting, secondary progressive and progressive-relapsing forms of multiple sclerosis. Study outcomes and limitations: Samples sharing a preparation batch grouped tightly together when assessed by F measure. Comparison with controls showed significantly lower normalized Chao1 diversity in multiple sclerosis patients. Among four or five TRBV segments more frequent in patients than controls were TRBV5-6, TRBV5-1 and TRBV20-1.

TCR beta libraries were prepared from cDNA with unique molecular identifiers. TCRdb analysed the PCR reads with MiXCR anew, one entry per CDR3 protein. The sample contains fewer than 900,000 distinct CDR3 sequences, roughly 46% of which appear only once. Trimming cost V 7 bases and J 2 bases; bases outside gene matches: 11. This CDR3 contains 16 residues. The germline CDR1 and CDR2 sequences are LGHNA and YNFKEQ. Worth noting for this clonotype: As yet, its antigen is unknown.

The clonotype comes from a girl aged 10 to 17 with multiple sclerosis. Sequenced sample: blood. The rearrangement joins TRBV4-2 to TRBJ2-7; 10 bases align to TRBD2. This CDR3 is CASTEMGAGGPYEQYF. DNA of the CDR3: TGTGCCAGCACCGAAATGGGAGCGGGAGGGCCCTACGAGCAGTACTTC.